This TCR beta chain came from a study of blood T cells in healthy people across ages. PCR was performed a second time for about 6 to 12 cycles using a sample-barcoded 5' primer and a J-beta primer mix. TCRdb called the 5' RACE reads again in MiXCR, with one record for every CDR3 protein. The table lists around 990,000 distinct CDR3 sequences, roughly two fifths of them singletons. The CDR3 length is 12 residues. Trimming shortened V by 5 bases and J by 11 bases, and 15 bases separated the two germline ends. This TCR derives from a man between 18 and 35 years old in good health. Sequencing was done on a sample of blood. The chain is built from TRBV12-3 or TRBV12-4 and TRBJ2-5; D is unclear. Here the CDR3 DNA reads TGTGCCAGCAGTCGGGTGAGCAATGAGCAGTACTTC. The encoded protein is CASSRVSNEQYF.